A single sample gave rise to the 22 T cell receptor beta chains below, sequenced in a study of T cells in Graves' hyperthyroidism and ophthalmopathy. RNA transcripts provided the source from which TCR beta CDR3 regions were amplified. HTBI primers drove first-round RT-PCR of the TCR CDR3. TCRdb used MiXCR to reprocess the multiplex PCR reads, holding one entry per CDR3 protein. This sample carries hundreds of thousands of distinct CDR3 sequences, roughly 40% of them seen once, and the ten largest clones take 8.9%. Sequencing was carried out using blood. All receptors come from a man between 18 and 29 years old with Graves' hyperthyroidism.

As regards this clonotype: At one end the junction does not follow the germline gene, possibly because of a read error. CDR3 in amino acids: CASSVWRQGEEPQYF. Written as DNA, the CDR3 is TGCGCCAGCAGCGTATGGAGACAGGGAGAAGAGCCCCAGTACTTC. The chain has TRBV5-1 and TRBJ2-5; 7 bases are shared with TRBD1. This CDR3 has 15 residues. Germline assignment: CDR1 SGHRS and CDR2 YFSETQ.

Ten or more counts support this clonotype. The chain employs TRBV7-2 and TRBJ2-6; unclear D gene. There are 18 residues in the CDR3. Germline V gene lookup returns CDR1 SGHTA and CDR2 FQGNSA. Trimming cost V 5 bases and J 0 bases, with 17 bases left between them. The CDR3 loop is CASSLPRQAFSGANVLTF. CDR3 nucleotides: TGTGCCAGCAGCCTACCGCGGCAGGCGTTCTCTGGGGCCAACGTCCTGACTTTC.

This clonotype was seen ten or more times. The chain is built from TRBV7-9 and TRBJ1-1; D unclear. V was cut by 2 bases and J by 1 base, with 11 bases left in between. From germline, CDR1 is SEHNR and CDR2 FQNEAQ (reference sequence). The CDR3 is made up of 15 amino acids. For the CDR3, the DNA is TGTGCCAGCAGCTTATCGGTTGGGAGGAACACTGAAGCTTTCTTT. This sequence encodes CASSLSVGRNTEAFF.

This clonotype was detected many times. The CDR3 protein is CASSLPGMGRGGQPQHF. The CDR3 nucleotides read TGTGCCAGCAGCTTACCCGGAATGGGCAGGGGAGGTCAGCCCCAGCATTTT. V and J are TRBV7-8 and TRBJ1-5, with a weak D call TRBD1 (6 bases). The V end was cut by 2 bases, the J end by 6 bases, with 20 bases between. This CDR3 spans 17 amino acids. Germline assignment: CDR1 SGHVS and CDR2 FQNEAQ.

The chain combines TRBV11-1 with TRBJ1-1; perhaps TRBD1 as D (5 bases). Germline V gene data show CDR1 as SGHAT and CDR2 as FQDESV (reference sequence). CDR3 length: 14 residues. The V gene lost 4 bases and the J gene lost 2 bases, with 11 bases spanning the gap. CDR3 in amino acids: CASSSSRVNTEAFF. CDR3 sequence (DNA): TGTGCCAGCAGCTCAAGCAGGGTCAACACTGAAGCTTTCTTT.

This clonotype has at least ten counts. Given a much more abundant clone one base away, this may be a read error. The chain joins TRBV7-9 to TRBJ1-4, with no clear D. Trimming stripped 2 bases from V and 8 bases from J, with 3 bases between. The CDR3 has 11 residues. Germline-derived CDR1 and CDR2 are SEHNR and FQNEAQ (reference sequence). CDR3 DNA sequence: TGTGCCAGCAGCTTACACGAAAAACTGTTTTTT. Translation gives CASSLHEKLFF.

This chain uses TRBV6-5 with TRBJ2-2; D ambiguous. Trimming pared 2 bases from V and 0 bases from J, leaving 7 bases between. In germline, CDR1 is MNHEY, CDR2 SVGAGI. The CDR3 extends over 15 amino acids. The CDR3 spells CASSYGWANTGELFF. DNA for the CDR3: TGTGCCAGCAGTTACGGTTGGGCGAACACCGGGGAGCTGTTTTTT.

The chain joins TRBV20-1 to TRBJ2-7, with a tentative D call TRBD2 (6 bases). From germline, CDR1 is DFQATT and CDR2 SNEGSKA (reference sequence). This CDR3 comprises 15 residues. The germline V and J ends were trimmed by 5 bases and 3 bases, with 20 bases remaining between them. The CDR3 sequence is CSASDTGTSNYEQYF. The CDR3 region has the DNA TGCAGTGCTTCAGATACCGGGACTTCAAACTACGAGCAGTACTTC.

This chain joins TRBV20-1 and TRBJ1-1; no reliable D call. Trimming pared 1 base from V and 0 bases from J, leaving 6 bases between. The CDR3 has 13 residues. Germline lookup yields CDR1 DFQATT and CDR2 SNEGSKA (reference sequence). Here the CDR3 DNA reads TGCAGTGCTAGAGCCCAAGTGAACACTGAAGCTTTCTTT. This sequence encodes CSARAQVNTEAFF.

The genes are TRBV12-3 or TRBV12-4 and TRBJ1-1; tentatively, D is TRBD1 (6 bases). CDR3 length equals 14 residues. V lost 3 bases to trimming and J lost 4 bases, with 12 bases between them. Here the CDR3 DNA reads TGTGCCAGCAGTTTGGGGGGGGCTACCACTGAAGCTTTCTTT. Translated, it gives CASSLGGATTEAFF.

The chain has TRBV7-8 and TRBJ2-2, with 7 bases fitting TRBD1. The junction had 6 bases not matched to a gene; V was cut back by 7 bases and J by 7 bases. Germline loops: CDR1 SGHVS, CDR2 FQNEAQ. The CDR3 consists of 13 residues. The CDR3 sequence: CASTSQGFGELFF. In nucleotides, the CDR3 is TGTGCCAGCACCTCACAGGGGTTCGGGGAGCTGTTTTTT.

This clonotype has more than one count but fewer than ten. The CDR3 loop reads CASSYSLVLAFF. The CDR3 DNA sequence: TGTGCCAGCAGTTACTCACTTGTGTTAGCTTTCTTT. The rearrangement joins TRBV6-6 to TRBJ1-1; no firm D call. V dropped 0 bases and J dropped 10 bases, with 9 bases sitting between them. Germline values: CDR1 MNHNY, CDR2 SVGAGI (reference sequence). CDR3 length: 12 residues.

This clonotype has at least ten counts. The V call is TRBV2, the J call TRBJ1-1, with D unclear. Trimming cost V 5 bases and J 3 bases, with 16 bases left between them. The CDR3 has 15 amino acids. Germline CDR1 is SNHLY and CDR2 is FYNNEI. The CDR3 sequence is CASSKRALPDTEAFF. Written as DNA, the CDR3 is TGTGCCAGCAGTAAACGGGCCCTCCCAGACACTGAAGCTTTCTTT.

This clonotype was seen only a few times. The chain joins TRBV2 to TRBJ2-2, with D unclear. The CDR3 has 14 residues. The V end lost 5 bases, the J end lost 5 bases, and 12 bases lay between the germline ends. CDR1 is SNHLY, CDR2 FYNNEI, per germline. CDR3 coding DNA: TGTGCCAGCAGTTACCTTGACCAAACCGGGGAGCTGTTTTTT. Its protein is CASSYLDQTGELFF.

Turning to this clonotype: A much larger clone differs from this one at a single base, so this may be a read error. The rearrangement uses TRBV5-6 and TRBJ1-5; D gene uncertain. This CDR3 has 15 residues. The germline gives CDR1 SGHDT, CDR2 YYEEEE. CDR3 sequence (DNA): TGTGCCAGCGGCTTGGTGGGGTATAGCAATCAGCCCCAGCATTTT. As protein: CASGLVGYSNQPQHF.

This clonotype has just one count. The CDR3 DNA is TGTGCCAGCAGTGATCCGGGACGTGGGATGAATTCACCCCTCCACTTT. This gives the protein CASSDPGRGMNSPLHF. The J gene is TRBJ1-6, the V gene TRBV2; weak D call: TRBD1 (5 bases). The CDR3 is made up of 16 amino acids. V lost 3 bases to trimming and J lost 7 bases, with 16 bases between them. Germline V gene sequence: CDR1 SNHLY, CDR2 FYNNEI.

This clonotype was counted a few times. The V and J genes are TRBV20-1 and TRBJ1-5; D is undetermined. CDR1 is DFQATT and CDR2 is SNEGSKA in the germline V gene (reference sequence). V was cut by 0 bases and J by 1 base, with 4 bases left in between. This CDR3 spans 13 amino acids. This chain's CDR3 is CSARDASNQPQHF. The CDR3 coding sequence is TGCAGTGCTAGAGATGCCAGCAATCAGCCCCAGCATTTT.

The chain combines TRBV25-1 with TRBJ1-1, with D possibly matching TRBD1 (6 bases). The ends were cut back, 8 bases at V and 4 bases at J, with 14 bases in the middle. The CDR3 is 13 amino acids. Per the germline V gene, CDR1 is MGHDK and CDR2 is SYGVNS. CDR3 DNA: TGTGCCAGCTCAGGGGTAGGGGGCACTGAAGCTTTCTTT. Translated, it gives CASSGVGGTEAFF.

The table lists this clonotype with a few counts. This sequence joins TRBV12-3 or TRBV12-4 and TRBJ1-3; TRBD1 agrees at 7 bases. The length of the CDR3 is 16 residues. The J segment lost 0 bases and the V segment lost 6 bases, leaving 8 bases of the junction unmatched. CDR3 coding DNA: TGTGCCAGCAGCCGAGGGGACAGCTTCTCTGGAAACACCATATATTTT. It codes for CASSRGDSFSGNTIYF.

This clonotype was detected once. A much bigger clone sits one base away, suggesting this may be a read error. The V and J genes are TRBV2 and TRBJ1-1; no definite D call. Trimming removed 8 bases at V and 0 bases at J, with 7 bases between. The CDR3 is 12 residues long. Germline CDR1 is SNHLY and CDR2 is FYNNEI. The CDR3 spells CASGLLNTEAFF. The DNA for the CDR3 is TGTGCCAGCGGACTGCTGAACACTGAAGCTTTCTTT.

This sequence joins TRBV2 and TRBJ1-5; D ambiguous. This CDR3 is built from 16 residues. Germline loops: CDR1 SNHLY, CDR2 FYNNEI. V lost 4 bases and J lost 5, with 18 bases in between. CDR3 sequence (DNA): TGTGCCAGCAGTGCTGATAGGGCCGGTGGAGATCAGCCCCAGCATTTT. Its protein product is CASSADRAGGDQPQHF.

The DNA of the CDR3 is TGTGCCATCAGCGGACTCCAGACAGGGGACTCATCAGATACGCAGTATTTT. As protein: CAISGLQTGDSSDTQYF. The chain carries TRBV10-3 and TRBJ2-3, with 8 nucleotides matching TRBD1. The CDR3 is 17 residues long. The ends lost 6 bases at V and 4 bases at J; junction bases unmatched: 15. Germline values: CDR1 ENHRY, CDR2 SYGVKD.